The next 20 T cell receptor beta chains were all read from a single sample in a study. TCRdb recomputed calls from the 5' RACE reads with MiXCR, one row per CDR3 protein. Of some 60,000 distinct CDR3 sequences in the sample, around 30% were seen once. The sample consisted of tumor-infiltrating naive CD4+ T cells sorted from the breast tumor. Subset meaning: naive CD4+ T cells, CD4+CD45RA+CD25-. These receptors originate from a female donor with breast cancer.

In its sample, this clonotype was seen a few times. The chain joins TRBV4-1 to TRBJ1-3; no definite D call. The germline V and J ends were trimmed by 0 bases and 4 bases, with 10 bases remaining between them. The CDR3 length is 15 residues. CDR1 is MGHRA, CDR2 YSYEKL, per germline. CDR3 nucleotide sequence: TGCGCCAGCAGCCAAGATACGGATTCCGGAAACACCATATATTTT. Its translation is CASSQDTDSGNTIYF.

The table lists this clonotype with a few counts. The rearrangement joins TRBV7-2 to TRBJ2-1; the match to TRBD2 covers 10 bases. Trimming took 2 bases from V and 3 from J; bases not matched to a gene: 7. CDR1 is SGHTA, CDR2 FQGNSA, per germline. CDR3 length: 17 amino acids. CDR3 bases: TGTGCCAGCAGCTTATACCTAGCGGGAGCCATCTACAATGAGCAGTTCTTC. Residues: CASSLYLAGAIYNEQFF.

This clonotype has at least ten counts. This chain joins TRBV4-3 and TRBJ1-4; D may be TRBD1 (6 bases). V lost 0 bases, J lost 6 bases, and 14 bases lay in between. This CDR3 is built from 16 residues. The V gene's germline CDR1 is LGHNA and CDR2 YSLEER. CDR3 in DNA: TGCGCCAGCAGCCAAGACCCGATAGGGGGTGATGAAAAACTGTTTTTT. It encodes CASSQDPIGGDEKLFF.

This clonotype was seen a few times. The rearrangement joins TRBV7-3 to TRBJ2-7; tentatively, D is TRBD1 or TRBD2 (5 bases each). The CDR3 is 13 residues long. Germline V gene lookup returns CDR1 SGHTA and CDR2 FQGTGA. V was pared by 5 bases and J by 4 bases, with 12 bases between. The CDR3 reads CASSRERGYEQYF. The CDR3 bases are TGTGCCAGCAGCCGGGAAAGGGGTTACGAGCAGTACTTC.

A few counts support this clonotype. The junction departs from the called germline gene at one end, perhaps through a read error. The rearrangement links TRBV5-1 to TRBJ2-5; maybe TRBD2 (5 bases). The CDR3 covers 15 residues. In germline, CDR1 is SGHRS, CDR2 YFSETQ. In DNA, the CDR3 is TGCGCCAGCAGCTCGATAGGACTGATCCAAGGGACCCAGTACTTC. Encoded protein: CASSSIGLIQGTQYF.

The rearrangement joins TRBV6-5 to TRBJ1-4; possible D gene TRBD1, 5 bases. Deletions cut 9 bases from V and 7 bases from J, with 15 bases between. The CDR3 spans 13 residues. The germline CDR1 and CDR2 sequences are MNHEY and SVGAGI. The CDR3 nucleotides are TGTGCCAGTACGGACGGGGGAGGTGAAAAACTGTTTTTT. Its translation: CASTDGGGEKLFF.

This chain connects TRBV7-2 to TRBJ1-4; tentative D call: TRBD1 (6 bases). This CDR3 region has 16 residues. Trimming removed 8 bases at V and 7 bases at J, with 23 bases between. Germline V gene data show CDR1 as SGHTA and CDR2 as FQGNSA. This CDR3 reads CASGPNRVAVGEKLFF. Written as DNA, the CDR3 is TGTGCCAGCGGCCCAAACAGGGTTGCGGTGGGTGAAAAACTGTTTTTT.

The sample holds a few counts of this clonotype. The chain recombines TRBV4-3 with TRBJ2-1; 9 bases are a match to TRBD2. This CDR3 region has 18 residues. The germline V gene has CDR1 LGHNA and CDR2 YSLEER. The J segment lost 1 base and the V segment lost 0 bases, leaving 7 bases of the junction unmatched. Here the CDR3 reads CASSQEDLSGRSYNEQFF. As DNA, the CDR3 is TGCGCCAGCAGCCAAGAAGATCTTAGCGGGAGATCCTACAATGAGCAGTTCTTC.

This clonotype was seen repeatedly, ten times or more. The J gene is TRBJ2-3, the V gene TRBV28; 10 bases map to TRBD1. Trimming removed 5 bases from V and 7 bases from J; junction bases left unmatched: 9. CDR1 is MDHEN and CDR2 is SYDVKM in the germline V gene. There are 15 residues in the CDR3. CDR3 DNA sequence: TGTGCCAGCAGTCTGCAGAGGACAGGGGGGAATACGCAGTATTTT. Encoded protein: CASSLQRTGGNTQYF.

This clonotype was observed a handful of times. This chain connects TRBV11-2 to TRBJ1-4, with TRBD1 as a possible D gene (5 bases). The CDR3 is 17 residues long. V lost 0 bases and J lost 10, with 21 bases in between. The germline CDR1 and CDR2 sequences are SGHAT and FQNNGV. CDR3 bases: TGTGCCAGCAGCTTAGATTGGGACTCCAGGGTGCGGGGAAAACTGTTTTTT. The encoded protein is CASSLDWDSRVRGKLFF.

V gene TRBV28 combines with J gene TRBJ1-4, with D uncertain. The ends were cut back, 6 bases at V and 5 bases at J, with 7 bases in the middle. From germline, CDR1 is MDHEN and CDR2 SYDVKM. This CDR3 has 12 residues. CDR3 sequence (DNA): TGTGCCAGCAGCCGAGGAAATGAAAAACTGTTTTTT. Its translation is CASSRGNEKLFF.

This rearrangement joins TRBV28 to TRBJ2-1, with 13 bases fitting TRBD2. V was clipped by 6 bases and J by 2 bases; unmatched bases: 4. The CDR3 covers 16 residues. Germline CDR1 reads MDHEN; CDR2 reads SYDVKM. Here the CDR3 DNA reads TGTGCCAGCAGGGGGACTAGCGGGGAAGCCTACAATGAGCAGTTCTTC. Protein product: CASRGTSGEAYNEQFF.

This clonotype was recorded many times. The rearrangement uses TRBV10-1 and TRBJ2-5; D remains unclear. Trimming pared 4 bases from V and 0 bases from J, leaving 6 bases between. There are 13 residues in the CDR3. Germline CDR1 is WNHNN and CDR2 is SYGVQD (reference sequence). The CDR3 here is CASSGEYQETQYF. Written as DNA, the CDR3 is TGCGCCAGCAGTGGCGAGTACCAAGAGACCCAGTACTTC.

The CDR3 DNA reads TGTGCCAGCAGCGCGGGGGTTAACACCGGGGAGCTGTTTTTT. This encodes CASSAGVNTGELFF. The chain links TRBV9 to TRBJ2-2; D possibly corresponds to TRBD2 (6 bases). Germline V CDR1 and CDR2: SGDLS, YYNGEE. The CDR3 totals 14 residues. Trimming cost V 3 bases and J 2 bases, with 8 bases left between them.

The chain recombines TRBV3-1 with TRBJ2-1; TRBD2 is a possible D gene (6 bases). In germline, CDR1 is LGHDT, CDR2 YNNKEL (reference sequence). There are 14 residues in the CDR3. The V end was cut by 3 bases, the J end by 6 bases, with 12 bases between. The chain's CDR3 is CASSHSGLANEQFF. The CDR3 DNA is TGTGCCAGCAGCCACTCGGGACTCGCCAATGAGCAGTTCTTC.

In its sample, this clonotype was seen a few times. The rearrangement joins TRBV20-1 to TRBJ2-3, with unresolved D. The CDR3 covers 12 residues. V lost 6 bases, J lost 6 bases, and 13 bases lay in between. Germline V CDR1 and CDR2: DFQATT, SNEGSKA (reference sequence). This CDR3 is CSASDRPDTQYF. The CDR3 DNA is TGCAGTGCCAGCGACCGGCCGGATACGCAGTATTTT.

The CDR3 spells CASSPGLAGDVADTQYF. The CDR3 coding sequence is TGCGCCAGCAGCCCCGGACTAGCGGGAGACGTGGCAGATACGCAGTATTTT. The chain combines TRBV4-3 with TRBJ2-3; the match to TRBD2 covers 13 bases. CDR3 length: 17 amino acids. Germline CDR1 is LGHNA and CDR2 is YSLEER. J lost 4 bases, V lost 4 bases, and 8 bases had no gene match.

The chain links TRBV29-1 to TRBJ1-2, with D tentatively TRBD1 (5 bases). Germline V gives CDR1 SQVTM, CDR2 ANQGSEA. V was shortened by 5 bases and J by 5 bases, with 12 bases between the two germline ends. This CDR3 comprises 12 residues. The CDR3 here is CSVSVQVYGYTF. The CDR3 DNA reads TGCAGCGTTTCGGTACAGGTGTATGGCTACACCTTC.

This rearrangement joins TRBV7-2 to TRBJ2-1; perhaps TRBD1 as D (6 bases). The CDR3 has 13 residues. Per the germline V gene, CDR1 is SGHTA and CDR2 is FQGNSA. V shed 5 bases and J shed 3 bases, with 8 bases lying between them. The DNA of the CDR3 is TGTGCCAGCAGCGGGGGACACTACAATGAGCAGTTCTTC. Translating it yields CASSGGHYNEQFF.

The J gene is TRBJ1-5, the V gene TRBV6-5; TRBD1 might be the D (6 bases). Germline lookup yields CDR1 MNHEY and CDR2 SVGAGI. This CDR3 has 17 residues. Trimming cost V 0 bases and J 4 bases, with 16 bases left between them. DNA of the CDR3: TGTGCCAGCAGTTACTCAGCACCGACAGGACAAAATCAGCCCCAGCATTTT. It yields the protein CASSYSAPTGQNQPQHF.